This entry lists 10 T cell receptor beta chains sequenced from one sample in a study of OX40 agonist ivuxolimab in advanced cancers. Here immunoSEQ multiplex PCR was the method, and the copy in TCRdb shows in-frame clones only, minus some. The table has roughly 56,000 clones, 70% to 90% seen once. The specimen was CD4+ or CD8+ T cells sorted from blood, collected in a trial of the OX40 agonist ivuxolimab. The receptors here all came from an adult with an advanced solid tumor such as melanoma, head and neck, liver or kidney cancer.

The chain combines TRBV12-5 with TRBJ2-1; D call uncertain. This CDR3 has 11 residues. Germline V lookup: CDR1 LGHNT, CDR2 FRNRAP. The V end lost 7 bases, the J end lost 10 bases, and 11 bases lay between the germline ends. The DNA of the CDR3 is TGTGCTAGTGCCCCCCCGACGGAGCAGTTCTTC. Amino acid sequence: CASAPPTEQFF.

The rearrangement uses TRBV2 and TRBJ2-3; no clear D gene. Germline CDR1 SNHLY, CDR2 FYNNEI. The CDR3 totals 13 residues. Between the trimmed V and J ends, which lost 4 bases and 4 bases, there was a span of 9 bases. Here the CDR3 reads CASSGALSDTQYF. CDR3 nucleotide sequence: TGTGCCAGCAGTGGTGCCCTTTCAGATACGCAGTATTTT.

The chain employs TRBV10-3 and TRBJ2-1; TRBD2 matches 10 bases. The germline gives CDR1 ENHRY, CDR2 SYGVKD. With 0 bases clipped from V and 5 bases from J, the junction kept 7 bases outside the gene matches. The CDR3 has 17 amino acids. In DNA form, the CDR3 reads TGTGCCATCAGTGAGTCGACGGCTAGCGGGAGCAACAATGAGCAGTTCTTC. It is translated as CAISESTASGSNNEQFF.

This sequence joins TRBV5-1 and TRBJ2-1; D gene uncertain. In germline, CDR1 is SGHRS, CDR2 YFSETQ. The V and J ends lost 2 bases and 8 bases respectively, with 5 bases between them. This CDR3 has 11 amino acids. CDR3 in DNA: TGCGCCAGCAGCTTAAGCGATGAGCAGTTCTTC. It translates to CASSLSDEQFF.

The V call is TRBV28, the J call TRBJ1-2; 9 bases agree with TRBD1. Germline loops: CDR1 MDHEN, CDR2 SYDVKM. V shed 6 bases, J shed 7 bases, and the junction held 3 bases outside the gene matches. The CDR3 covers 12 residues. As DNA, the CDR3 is TGTGCCAGCAGCACAGGGGGCGGTGGCTACACCTTC. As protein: CASSTGGGGYTF.

The CDR3, as DNA: TGTGCCAGCTCACCTGACACTAATCAGCCCCAGCATTTT. Translation gives CASSPDTNQPQHF. The V and J genes are TRBV18 and TRBJ1-5; D remains ambiguous. The V and J ends lost 3 bases and 4 bases respectively, with 7 bases between them. Germline assignment: CDR1 KGHSH and CDR2 LQKENI. There are 13 residues in the CDR3.

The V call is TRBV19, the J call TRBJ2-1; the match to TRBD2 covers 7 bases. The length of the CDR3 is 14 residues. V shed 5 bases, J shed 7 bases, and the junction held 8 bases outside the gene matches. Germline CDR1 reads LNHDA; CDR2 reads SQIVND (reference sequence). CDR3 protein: CASSHLWEGNEQFF. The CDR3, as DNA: TGTGCCAGTAGTCACCTGTGGGAGGGAAATGAGCAGTTCTTC. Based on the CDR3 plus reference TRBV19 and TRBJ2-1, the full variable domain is DGGITQSPKYLFRKEGQNVTLSCEQNLNHDAMYWYRQDPGQGLRLIYYSQIVNDFQKGDIAEGYSVSREKKESFPLTVTSAQKNPTAFYLCASSHLWEGNEQFFGPGTRLTVL.

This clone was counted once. The chain's CDR3 is CASSVGGDTGELFF. The CDR3 DNA reads as TGTGCCAGCAGCGTAGGGGGGGACACCGGGGAGCTGTTTTTT. J is TRBJ2-2 and V is TRBV9, with D perhaps TRBD2 (6 bases). The CDR3 totals 14 residues. Trimming shortened V by 0 bases and J by 3 bases, and 6 bases separated the two germline ends. Per the germline V gene, CDR1 is SGDLS and CDR2 is YYNGEE.

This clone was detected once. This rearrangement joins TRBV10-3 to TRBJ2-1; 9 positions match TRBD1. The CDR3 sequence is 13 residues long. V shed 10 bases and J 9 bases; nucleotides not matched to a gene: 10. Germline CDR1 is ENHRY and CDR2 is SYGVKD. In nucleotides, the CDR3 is TGTGCCACCCTCCGGGACAGGGAACGTGAGCAGTTCTTC. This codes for CATLRDREREQFF.

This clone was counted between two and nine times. CDR3 sequence reads: CASSLMSGRGETQYF. The CDR3 DNA follows: TGTGCCAGCAGCTTAATGAGCGGGAGGGGCGAGACCCAGTACTTC. The chain links TRBV7-9 to TRBJ2-5; the match to TRBD2 covers 10 bases. The CDR3 sequence is 15 residues long. V lost 2 bases and J lost 5; bases outside the gene matches: 5. Per the germline V gene, CDR1 is SEHNR and CDR2 is FQNEAQ (reference sequence).